The 14 T cell receptor beta chains reported below all come from one sample, sequenced in a study of cytomegalovirus exposure and HLA in healthy donors. Method: immunoSEQ multiplex PCR; TCRdb's copy keeps in-frame clones and lacks some. The data show about 350,000 clones, around 90% seen once. The sequenced material came from PBMCs. These receptors all come from a woman aged 25 to 39 in good health and CMV-seropositive.

The V and J genes are TRBV4-1 and TRBJ2-3, with a weak D call TRBD1 (6 bases). CDR3 length: 16 amino acids. Germline V gene sequence: CDR1 MGHRA, CDR2 YSYEKL. The germline V and J ends were trimmed by 0 bases and 0 bases, with 10 bases remaining between them. The CDR3 sequence: CASSQEAQGSTDTQYF. The CDR3 nucleotides are TGCGCCAGCAGCCAAGAAGCCCAGGGGAGCACAGATACGCAGTATTTT.

The J gene is TRBJ2-7, the V gene TRBV27; 7 bases align to TRBD1. The V gene's germline CDR1 is MNHEY and CDR2 SMNVEV (reference sequence). The CDR3 runs to 17 residues. After removal of 2 bases from V and 1 base from J, the junction contained 11 bases not matched to a gene. In nucleotides, the CDR3 is TGTGCCAGCAGTTTAATCTCAACACAGGGGTGGTCCTACGAGCAGTACTTC. This encodes CASSLISTQGWSYEQYF.

The CDR3 reads CASSLRVRDYGYTF. Here the CDR3 DNA reads TGTGCCAGCAGTTTAAGGGTCAGGGACTATGGCTACACCTTC. V is TRBV28 and J is TRBJ1-2; D may be TRBD1 (5 bases). The V and J ends lost 2 bases and 3 bases respectively, with 10 bases between them. CDR1 MDHEN and CDR2 SYDVKM come from the germline V gene. This CDR3 is 14 amino acids long.

The V call is TRBV7-8, the J call TRBJ1-2, with 8 bases aligning to TRBD1. This CDR3 has 14 residues. CDR1 and CDR2 (germline): SGHVS, FQNEAQ. J was trimmed by 6 bases and V by 1 base; bases with no gene match: 4. CDR3 sequence (DNA): TGTGCCAGCAGCTTAGGGGACAGGTTTGATGGCTACACCTTC. Protein product: CASSLGDRFDGYTF.

The chain has TRBV28 and TRBJ1-2, with D hard to call. The ends were cut back, 3 bases at V and 4 bases at J, with 6 bases in the middle. The germline CDR1 and CDR2 sequences are MDHEN and SYDVKM. The CDR3 is 12 amino acids. DNA of the CDR3: TGTGCCAGCAGTTTCCAGGCCTATGGCTACACCTTC. This gives the protein CASSFQAYGYTF.

The chain is built from TRBV29-1 and TRBJ2-5; possible D gene TRBD2, 6 bases. The V end was cut by 3 bases, the J end by 5 bases, with 13 bases between. This CDR3 comprises 13 residues. The germline V gene has CDR1 SQVTM and CDR2 ANQGSEA. This chain's CDR3 is CSVDIQGGETQYF. Here the CDR3 DNA reads TGCAGCGTTGATATCCAGGGAGGTGAGACCCAGTACTTC.

On this clone itself: The junction and the germline gene differ at one end; a read error may be behind it. This sequence joins TRBV27 and TRBJ2-3; 15 bases are a match to TRBD2. This CDR3 is 20 amino acids long. CDR1 is MNHEY and CDR2 is SMNVEV in the germline V gene (reference sequence). The CDR3 coding sequence is TGTGCCAGCAGTCTATCGGGACTAGCGGGAGGAGTATATAGCACAGATACGCAGTATTTT. It specifies CASSLSGLAGGVYSTDTQYF.

J is TRBJ1-3 and V is TRBV13; 8 bases map to TRBD1. The CDR3 spans 17 residues. The V gene's germline CDR1 is PRHDT and CDR2 FYEKMQ (reference sequence). Trimming took 3 bases from V and 5 from J; bases not matched to a gene: 12. The CDR3 sequence is CASSFRGLQGARNTIYF. The DNA of the CDR3 is TGTGCCAGCAGCTTCAGGGGGCTGCAAGGAGCGAGAAACACCATATATTTT.

The genes are TRBV7-6 and TRBJ1-3; D perhaps matches TRBD1 (5 bases). Trimming took off 2 bases at V and 1 base at J, with 6 bases between the two ends. Germline CDR1 and CDR2: SGHVS and FNYEAQ. The CDR3 length is 14 residues. CDR3: CASSLQGSGNTIYF. The CDR3 nucleotides are TGTGCCAGCAGCTTACAGGGATCTGGAAACACCATATATTTT.

In its sample, this clone was seen once. The chain combines TRBV19 with TRBJ2-3; D may be TRBD2 (5 bases). Germline V gives CDR1 LNHDA, CDR2 SQIVND (reference sequence). The CDR3 has 17 amino acids. With 3 bases removed from V and 1 base from J, the gap between germline ends came to 17 bases. The CDR3: CASSMRASLRRTDTQYF. As DNA, the CDR3 is TGTGCCAGTAGTATGAGGGCAAGCCTTAGGCGCACAGATACGCAGTATTTT.

This rearrangement joins TRBV28 to TRBJ1-6; TRBD1 might be the D (6 bases). This CDR3 is 15 amino acids long. Germline V gene sequence: CDR1 MDHEN, CDR2 SYDVKM. The V end lost 6 bases, the J end lost 9 bases, and 18 bases lay between the germline ends. The CDR3 sequence is CASSPSGGGASPLHF. DNA of the CDR3: TGTGCCAGCAGCCCCTCGGGAGGGGGGGCTTCACCCCTCCACTTT.

The chain couples TRBV30 to TRBJ2-7, with D hard to call. The CDR3 loop spans 12 amino acids. Trimming stripped 1 base from V and 5 bases from J, with 9 bases between. Germline CDR1 and CDR2: GTSNPN and SVGIG (reference sequence). In DNA form, the CDR3 reads TGTGCCTGGAGTGCAAGTGGGGACGAGCAGTACTTC. This encodes CAWSASGDEQYF.

CDR3 DNA: TGTGCCAGTAGCGCGACTAGCGGGGATTACGAGCAGTACTTC. Translating it yields CASSATSGDYEQYF. The rearrangement uses TRBV19 and TRBJ2-7; 11 nucleotides line up with TRBD2. With V trimmed by 6 bases and J by 4 bases, 5 bases remained unmatched. The CDR3 covers 14 residues. CDR1 and CDR2 (germline): LNHDA, SQIVND (reference sequence).

Comments on this clone: Other DNA sequences in the sample encode the same CDR3. This chain joins TRBV27 and TRBJ1-2; D ambiguous. The V gene's germline CDR1 is MNHEY and CDR2 SMNVEV (reference sequence). The CDR3 totals 13 residues. Trimming stripped 3 bases from V and 2 bases from J, with 7 bases between. The DNA of the CDR3 is TGTGCCAGCAGTTTGAGTGAAAACTATGGCTACACCTTC. Its translation: CASSLSENYGYTF.